Listed below are T cell receptor beta chains from one sample, sequenced in a study of blood T cell repertoires in COVID-19. Sequencing used immunoSEQ multiplex PCR; TCRdb keeps in-frame clones, though not all of them. The top ten hold approximately 4% of the sample, which has about 26,000 clones, roughly 94% seen once. Sequenced material: peripheral blood. The receptors were sampled from a human donor with active COVID-19. The donor label of this sample is uncertain. The CDR3 runs from the conserved cysteine through the conserved F or W. D genes are given only for firm matches. Some rows mark clone size as missing; the rest say once, few, many or name a class of expanded clone.

.	.	TRBV15	TRBJ2-2	TGTGCCACCAGCAGAGAGGGGGCTCTAGTGGAGCTGTTTTTT	CATSREGALVELFF
.	.	TRBV12-2	TRBJ2-6	TGTGCAAGTCGCTTAGGACAGCCCAAACACTCTGGGGCCAACGTCCTGACTTTC	CASRLGQPKHSGANVLTF
.	TRBD1	TRBV5-1	TRBJ2-1	TGCGCCAGCAGCATACAGGGGGCGCGGGATAATGAGCAGTTCTTC	CASSIQGARDNEQFF
.	TRBD1	TRBV6-5	TRBJ2-2	TGTGCCAGCAGCAGGACAGGGTCGAACACCGGGGAGCTGTTTTTT	CASSRTGSNTGELFF
.	TRBD1	TRBV6-5	TRBJ2-7	TGTGCCAGCAGGGGACAGGGGGCTTCCTACGAGCAGTACTTC	CASRGQGASYEQYF
once	TRBD1	TRBV9	TRBJ1-6	TGTGCCAGCAGCGTAACAGGGGCCCGATCACCCCTCCACTTT	CASSVTGARSPLHF
.	.	TRBV4-1	TRBJ2-3	TGCGCCAGCAGCCAAGAGGCAAGCGCTTCGCCCTATAACACAGATACGCAGTATTTT	CASSQEASASPYNTDTQYF
.	.	TRBV2	TRBJ2-2	TGTGCCAGCAGGGGAGATACTTTAGGCTCCGGGGAGCTGTTTTTT	CASRGDTLGSGELFF
.	.	TRBV13	TRBJ1-1	TGTGCCAGCAGCTCCTATGACAGGCAGAACACTGAAGCTTTCTTT	CASSSYDRQNTEAFF
.	.	TRBV10-1	TRBJ2-5	TGCGCCAGCAGTGTGGCCGCTGGAGAGACCCAGTACTTC	CASSVAAGETQYF
.	.	TRBV10-3	TRBJ2-5	TGTGCCATCAGTGAGAAGGTTGGGGGGGCCCAGTACCAAGAGACCCAGTACTTC	CAISEKVGGAQYQETQYF
.	TRBD2	TRBV11-3	TRBJ2-2	TGTGCCAGCAGCTTAGACATGGGACTAGTTTCCGGGGAGCTGTTTTTT	CASSLDMGLVSGELFF
.	.	TRBV6-6	TRBJ2-6	TGTGCCAGCGGGGGGTCTGGGGCCAACGTCCTGACTTTC	CASGGSGANVLTF
.	.	TRBV6-2/TRBV6-3	TRBJ2-1	TGTGCCAGCAGTGGTAACAGATACAATGAGCAGTTCTTC	CASSGNRYNEQFF
.	.	TRBV5-8	TRBJ2-7	TGTGCCAGCAGCCCGAGGACACACTCCTACGAGCAGTACTTC	CASSPRTHSYEQYF
.	TRBD2	TRBV7-2	TRBJ2-2	TGTGCCAGCAGCTTATTTACTAGCGGGGGGGCCGGGGAGCTGTTTTTT	CASSLFTSGGAGELFF
.	TRBD2	TRBV30	TRBJ2-1	TGTGCCTGGCGGACTAGGACGTTATACAATGAGCAGTTCTTC	CAWRTRTLYNEQFF
once	.	TRBV11-2	TRBJ2-2	TGTGCCAGCAGCTCCCGGCTAGTGAACACCGGGGAGCTGTTTTTT	CASSSRLVNTGELFF
.	.	TRBV28	TRBJ2-5	TGTGCCAGCAGTTTTCAGGGGCAAATAACCCAGCAAGAGACCCAGTACTTC	CASSFQGQITQQETQYF
.	.	TRBV10-3	TRBJ2-1	TGTGCCATCAGTGGACTAGGAATATCCTACAATGAGCAGTTCTTC	CAISGLGISYNEQFF
.	TRBD1	TRBV2	TRBJ2-1	TGTGCCAGCAGCGAGACAGGGGTGGGGGAGCAGTTCTTC	CASSETGVGEQFF
.	.	TRBV6-5	TRBJ2-4	TGTGCCAGCAGATCCAGGGAAAACATTCAGTACTTC	CASRSRENIQYF
.	.	TRBV19	TRBJ1-5	TGTGCCAGTAGTCCGCAGCGGACAGTAAACCAGCCCCAGCATTTT	CASSPQRTVNQPQHF
.	.	TRBV3-1/TRBV3-2	TRBJ2-2	TGTGCCAGCTCAATTTACACCGGGGAGCTGTTTTTT	CASSIYTGELFF
.	.	TRBV29-1	TRBJ1-1	TGCAGCGTTGAAGGATGGCAGGAAAAGAACACTGAAGCTTTCTTT	CSVEGWQEKNTEAFF
once	.	TRBV6-5	TRBJ1-5	TGTGCCAGCAGCTCCTGGGGGGATCAGCCCCAGCATTTT	CASSSWGDQPQHF